The present T cell receptor beta chain was sequenced within a study of shared clonotypes between healthy human individuals. This CDR3 comprises 14 residues. Looked up from germline, CDR1 is MNHEY and CDR2 is SMNVEV (reference sequence). Trimming stripped 0 bases from V and 5 bases from J, with 11 bases between. Study-wide findings and caveats: A generally larger estimated richness was seen in naive subsets than in memory subsets.

Details on this clone: The antigen is unknown.

The repertoire was sequenced with immunoSEQ multiplex PCR; TCRdb's copy has only in-frame clones and lacks some. The table has approximately 2,000,000 clones, 85% to 95% seen once. Specimen: naive CD4+ T cells from PBMCs. Regarding subset: CD45RA+ positively selected. The V and J genes are TRBV27 and TRBJ2-7; maybe TRBD1 (6 bases). This clonotype was obtained from a man between 18 and 35 years old in good health. Some clones in this sample may be carry-over from other donors' samples. The CDR3 sequence is CASSLSKDSHEQYF. CDR3 DNA sequence: TGTGCCAGCAGTTTATCCAAGGACAGCCACGAGCAGTACTTC.